This T cell receptor beta chain was identified during a study of Ad26.COV2.S vaccination and SARS-CoV-2 variants. Study information: Intramuscular Ad26.COV2.S at 5x10^10 or 1x10^11 viral particles. The study's findings and limits: It was vaccine recipients, not placebo recipients, who had the higher spike-specific TCR breadth.

Assay used: immunoSEQ multiplex PCR; TCRdb lists only in-frame clones, some missing. The data show about 410,000 clones, approximately 91% seen once. Sample treatment: approximately 18 received Ad26.COV2.S at low or high dose, single or two shots; 5 received placebo; per-sample allocation not given. All samples were drawn on day 63, counting from the first vaccine or placebo injection. An adult donor aged 18-55 years was enrolled in Boston. Germline lookup yields CDR1 KGHSH and CDR2 LQKENI. The V end was cut by 3 bases, the J end by 1 base, with 9 bases between. This CDR3 has 14 residues. This clone was observed a handful of times. Antigen unknown.

V is TRBV18 and J is TRBJ1-1, with D perhaps matching TRBD1 (5 bases). The source material was peripheral blood, sampled in a trial of Ad26.COV2.S vaccine versus placebo. The sequence came from a person between 18 and 65 years old who received the Ad26.COV2.S COVID-19 vaccine or a placebo. The CDR3 DNA reads TGTGCCAGCTCACCGGGGGAGGAGAACACTGAAGCTTTCTTT. It specifies CASSPGEENTEAFF.